One and the same sample provided the 3 T cell receptor beta chains below, sequenced in a study of T-cell reconstitution after alpha-beta-depleted transplantation in children. TCRbeta library preparation incorporated unique molecular identifiers. TCRdb re-analysed the PCR reads in MiXCR, keeping a single row per CDR3 protein. The sample yields about 610,000 distinct CDR3 sequences, roughly a tenth seen once. Sequencing was performed on PBMCs from the stem cell graft donor, taken from the stem cell graft. Every receptor here comes from a human donor who donated a stem cell graft to a child with acute myeloid leukemia.

The table lists this clonotype with a count of one. It is likely a read error, because the conserved phenylalanine at the end of the CDR3 is missing. The chain recombines TRBV10-3 with TRBJ2-1, with a possible D match to TRBD2 (6 bases). The germline V and J ends were trimmed by 6 bases and 8 bases, with 11 bases remaining between them. This CDR3 comprises 12 residues. Germline values: CDR1 ENHRY, CDR2 SYGVKD. The CDR3 reads CAIREGMDEQFL. CDR3 DNA: TGTGCCATCAGGGAGGGGATGGATGAGCAGTTCTTG.

The chain combines TRBV7-8 with TRBJ2-3, with 10 positions matching TRBD2. Unmatched junction bases numbered 12, after V lost 5 bases and J lost 1 base. CDR1 is SGHVS and CDR2 is FQNEAQ in the germline V gene. The CDR3 loop spans 18 amino acids. Written as DNA, the CDR3 is TGTGCCAGCAGCACCACCTCTAGCGGGAGAGGAGGCACAGATACGCAGTATTTT. This encodes CASSTTSSGRGGTDTQYF.

V and J are TRBV20-1 and TRBJ2-5, with D perhaps TRBD2 (6 bases). Trimming cost V 3 bases and J 2 bases, with 10 bases left between them. The germline CDR1 and CDR2 sequences are DFQATT and SNEGSKA (reference sequence). The CDR3 is made up of 13 amino acids. CDR3 nucleotide sequence: TGCAGTGCTAGTCCGGCGGGGCAAGAGACCCAGTACTTC. This sequence encodes CSASPAGQETQYF.